This TCR beta chain was recovered during a study of monozygotic twins with inflammatory bowel disease. Samples each yielded cDNA through eight separate reactions. Template switching added UMIs carrying a 6-nucleotide sample barcode. TCRdb processed the 5' RACE reads again and assigns one entry to each CDR3 protein, with no DNA. Its clone listing holds approximately 400,000 distinct CDR3 sequences. The TCR was taken from a human donor with ulcerative colitis or Crohn's disease, or a healthy co-twin of an affected twin (not recorded which). The sequenced sample was blood.

CDR3 amino acids: CSAGREYTQYF. This chain uses TRBV20-1 with TRBJ2-3; TCRdb's D call, TRBD2, is unchecked because there is no DNA. The germline gives CDR1 DFQATT, CDR2 SNEGSKA (reference sequence). CDR3 length equals 11 residues.